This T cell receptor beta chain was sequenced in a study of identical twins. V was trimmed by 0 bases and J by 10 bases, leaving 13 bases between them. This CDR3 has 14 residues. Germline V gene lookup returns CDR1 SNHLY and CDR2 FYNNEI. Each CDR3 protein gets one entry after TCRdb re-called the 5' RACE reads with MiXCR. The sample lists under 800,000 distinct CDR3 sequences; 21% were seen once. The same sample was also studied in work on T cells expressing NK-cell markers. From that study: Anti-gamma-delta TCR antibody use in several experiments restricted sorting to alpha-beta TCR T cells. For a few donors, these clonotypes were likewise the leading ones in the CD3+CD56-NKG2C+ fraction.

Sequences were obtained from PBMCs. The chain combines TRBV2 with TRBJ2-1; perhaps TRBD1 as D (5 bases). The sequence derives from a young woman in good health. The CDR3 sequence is CASSEARTSREQFF. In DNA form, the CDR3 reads TGTGCCAGCAGTGAAGCAAGGACATCTAGGGAGCAGTTCTTC.